This T cell receptor beta chain was documented in a study of blood T cell repertoires in COVID-19 (dated by TCRdb to 2018 to 2020). With regard to the full study: Samples covering the acute and convalescent phases of COVID-19 were provided by collaborators in the United States, Italy and Spain. The prospective study material was composed of cDNA or gDNA derived from T cells, B-cell-depleted T cells, or PBMCs. Subjects who had been exposed to COVID-19, were actively infected with it, or had recovered from it provided the deeply sampled blood TCRbeta repertoires that made up the dataset. The repertoires were released in a freely available public database intended as a resource for research on the immune response to SARS-CoV-2. The samples were drawn from the first 160 participants of the ongoing ImmuneRACE study and from 1,200 or so subjects provided by 6 global collaborators. The sample metadata nearly always contained a de-identified subject ID, COVID-19 status, age in years and sex. Where available, HLA class I and class II types were taken from metadata supplied by the sample provider and were not determined by assay-based typing. Overall study outcomes, separate from this receptor: How much clinical and demographic metadata was included differed by source and by participant, and the metadata was provided uncurated.

TCRbeta CDR3 regions were amplified from genomic DNA by means of the immunoSEQ Assay, a bias-controlled multiplex PCR. On the authors' methods: Nucleated cell counts per sample were estimated from amplification of reference gene primers within the assay. Sequence reads were collapsed and filtered to measure the absolute abundance of every unique TCRbeta CDR3 rearrangement. For each sample, productive Simpson clonality was calculated as the square root of Simpson's diversity index across productive rearrangements. The immuneACCESS repertoire file appears here via TCRdb, limited to in-frame rearrangements. These files lack a portion of the clones; in checked studies, under half of the deficit traces to unresolved V genes, and the cause of the others is not known. The D gene and trimming were derived from the DNA, and the V and J assignments and clone size from that table. For this sample the table gives 200,000 to 250,000 clones, of which roughly 88% were detected only once. The ten largest make up 18% of the sample.

From the germline V gene, CDR1 is SGHDT and CDR2 is YYEEEE. The CDR3 contains 17 residues, cysteine and phenylalanine counted. Only CDR3 DNA remains: 51 bases, in frame from the first base. The junction shows trimming of 1 base on V and 0 bases on J, and the gene matches do not reach 4 bases of it. One collaborating source in Seattle enrolled patients during active infection and followed them longitudinally through the course of disease. The collaborating institutions used their own protocols to collect whole blood in K2EDTA tubes. Collaborator samples were shipped for TCRbeta analysis as frozen whole blood, isolated PBMCs, or DNA extracted from either sample type. A note on this clone: The antigen this receptor binds is unknown. There are no base qualities to consult, and no much larger clone falls within one base.

Specimen: peripheral blood. The clonotype comes from a man in his fifties or sixties with COVID-19, enrolled during active disease. The chain couples TRBV5-6 to TRBJ1-3, with 10 middle bases fitting TRBD1. The CDR3: CASSLWDRGDSGNTIYF. The bases are TGTGCCAGCAGCTTGTGGGACAGGGGAGACTCTGGAAACACCATATATTTT. When the CDR3 is completed using the reference TRBV5-6 and TRBJ1-3 genes on either side, the full variable domain is DAGVTQSPTHLIKTRGQQVTLRCSPKSGHDTVSWYQQALGQGPQFIFQYYEEEERQRGNFPDRFSGHQFPNYSSELNVNALLLGDSALYLCASSLWDRGDSGNTIYFGEGSWLTVV.